This entry concerns a single TCR beta chain. The sample belongs to a study of human T cells and chemical hapten exposure. The study used a library that attached unique molecular identifiers to individual cDNA molecules. TCRdb called the reads again in MiXCR, with one record for every CDR3 protein. The table includes fewer than 150,000 distinct CDR3 sequences, over 7.5% detected once. Unfractionated whole blood yielded the extracted total RNA. This receptor was identified in a human donor in good health. Some clones in this sample may be carry-over from other donors' samples. The sequencing input was whole blood.

CDR3 coding DNA: TGTGCCAGCAGCTTAGTATCAGGGGCCGAAAAACTGTTTTTT. Protein product: CASSLVSGAEKLFF. V is TRBV7-9 and J is TRBJ1-4, with a possible D match to TRBD1 (6 bases). The germline V gene encodes CDR1 SEHNR and CDR2 FQNEAQ (reference sequence). Trimming removed 1 base from V and 8 bases from J, with 11 bases in between. The CDR3 has 14 amino acids.